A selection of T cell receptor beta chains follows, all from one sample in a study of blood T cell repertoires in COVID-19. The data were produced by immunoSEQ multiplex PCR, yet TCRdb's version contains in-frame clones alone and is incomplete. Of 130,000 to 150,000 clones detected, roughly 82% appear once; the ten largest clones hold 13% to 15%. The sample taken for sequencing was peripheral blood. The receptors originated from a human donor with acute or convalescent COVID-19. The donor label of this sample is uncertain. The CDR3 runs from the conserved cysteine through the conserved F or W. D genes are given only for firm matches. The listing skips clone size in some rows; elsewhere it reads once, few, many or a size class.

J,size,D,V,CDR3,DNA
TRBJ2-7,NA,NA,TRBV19,CASSVRDIYEQYF,TGTGCCAGTAGTGTTAGGGACATCTACGAGCAGTACTTC
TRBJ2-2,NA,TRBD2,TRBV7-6,CASSSISGGGTGELFF,TGTGCCAGCAGCTCAATTAGCGGGGGTGGCACCGGGGAGCTGTTTTTT
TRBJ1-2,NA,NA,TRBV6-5,CASSYSWPLQSYGYTF,TGTGCCAGCAGTTACTCGTGGCCGCTTCAAAGCTATGGCTACACCTTC
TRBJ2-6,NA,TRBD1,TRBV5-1,CASSWTGSGANVLTF,TGCGCCAGCAGCTGGACAGGGTCTGGGGCCAACGTCCTGACTTTC
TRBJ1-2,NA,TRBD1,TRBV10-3,CAISEETGVYGYTF,TGTGCCATCAGTGAAGAGACAGGGGTCTATGGCTACACCTTC
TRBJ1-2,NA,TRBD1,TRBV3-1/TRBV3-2,CASSQELLRDRNYGYTF,TGTGCCAGCAGCCAAGAGCTTCTCAGGGACAGAAACTATGGCTACACCTTC
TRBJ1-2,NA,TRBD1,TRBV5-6,CASSLGTGSFYGYTF,TGTGCCAGCAGCTTGGGGACAGGGTCCTTCTATGGCTACACCTTC
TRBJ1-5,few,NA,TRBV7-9,CASSLGRTGLQPQHF,TGTGCCAGCAGCTTGGGAAGAACAGGGCTCCAGCCCCAGCATTTT
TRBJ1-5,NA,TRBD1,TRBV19,CASSAPGQGAQPQHF,TGTGCCAGTAGTGCCCCGGGACAGGGGGCCCAGCCCCAGCATTTT
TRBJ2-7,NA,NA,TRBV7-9,CASSSTGISYEQYF,TGTGCCAGCAGCTCAACAGGAATCTCCTACGAGCAGTACTTC
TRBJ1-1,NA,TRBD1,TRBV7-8,CASSLRQGNTEAFF,TGTGCCAGCAGCCTCAGACAGGGCAACACTGAAGCTTTCTTT
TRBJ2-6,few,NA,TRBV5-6,CASSFWRSGANVLTF,TGTGCCAGCAGCTTCTGGAGGTCTGGGGCCAACGTCCTGACTTTC
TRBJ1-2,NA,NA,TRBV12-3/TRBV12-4,CATGVVHGYTF,TGTGCTACAGGTGTGGTGCATGGCTACACCTTC
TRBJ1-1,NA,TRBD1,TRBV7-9,CASSSAGQGKGSTEAFF,TGTGCCAGCAGCTCGGCGGGACAGGGAAAGGGGAGCACTGAAGCTTTCTTT
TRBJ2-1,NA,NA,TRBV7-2,CASSGRHRDRSYNEQFF,TGTGCCAGCAGCGGAAGACACAGGGATCGGTCCTACAATGAGCAGTTCTTC
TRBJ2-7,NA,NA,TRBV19,CASSMITCKTDVSSYEQYF,TGTGCCAGTAGTATGATAACCTGCAAGACAGACGTTAGCTCCTACGAGCAGTACTTC
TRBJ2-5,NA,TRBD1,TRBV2,CASSRDSNKEGETQYF,TGTGCCAGCAGCCGGGACAGCAACAAGGAAGGGGAGACCCAGTACTTC
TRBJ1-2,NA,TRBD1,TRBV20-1,CSAHRGQGYTF,TGCAGTGCCCACAGGGGGCAGGGCTACACCTTC
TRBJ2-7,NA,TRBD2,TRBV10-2,CASSAGRGGSYEQYF,TGCGCCAGCAGCGCCGGGCGGGGGGGCTCCTACGAGCAGTACTTC
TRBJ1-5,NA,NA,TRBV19,CASSTQGGEQPQHF,TGTGCCAGTAGTACCCAGGGCGGCGAGCAGCCCCAGCATTTT
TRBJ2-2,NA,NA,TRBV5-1,CASSLARDFNTGELFF,TGCGCCAGCAGCTTGGCCCGGGATTTCAACACCGGGGAGCTGTTTTTT
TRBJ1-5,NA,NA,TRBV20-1,CSASGATFDQPQHF,TGCAGTGCTAGTGGGGCTACCTTCGATCAGCCCCAGCATTTT
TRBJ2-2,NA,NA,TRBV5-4,CASSREVATAGELFF,TGTGCCAGCAGCAGGGAGGTAGCGACGGCCGGGGAGCTGTTTTTT
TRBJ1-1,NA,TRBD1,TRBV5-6,CASSHRGSNAEAFF,TGTGCCAGCAGCCACAGGGGTTCTAACGCTGAAGCTTTCTTT
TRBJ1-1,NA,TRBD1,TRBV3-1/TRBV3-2,CASSQSTGGTEAFF,TGTGCCAGCAGCCAAAGTACAGGGGGCACTGAAGCTTTCTTT
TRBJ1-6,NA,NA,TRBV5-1,CASSLGADNSPLHF,TGCGCCAGCAGCTTGGGGGCAGACAATTCACCCCTCCACTTT
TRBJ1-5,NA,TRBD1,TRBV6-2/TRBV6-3,CASSRQGASGGQPQHF,TGTGCCAGCAGCCGACAGGGGGCGAGTGGGGGTCAGCCCCAGCATTTT
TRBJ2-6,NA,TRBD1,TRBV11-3,CASSSGNRGSGANVLTF,TGTGCCAGCAGCTCAGGGAACAGGGGCTCCGGGGCCAACGTCCTGACTTTC
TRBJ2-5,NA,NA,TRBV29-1,CSVGKGTTQETQYF,TGCAGCGTAGGAAAAGGGACAACTCAAGAGACCCAGTACTTC
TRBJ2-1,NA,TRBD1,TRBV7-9,CASSFRTGRSSYNEQFF,TGTGCCAGCAGCTTCCGGACAGGCCGAAGCTCCTACAATGAGCAGTTCTTC
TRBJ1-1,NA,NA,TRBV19,CASSIINTEAFF,TGTGCCAGTAGTATTATCAACACTGAAGCTTTCTTT
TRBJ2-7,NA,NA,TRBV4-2,CASSQDFGYEQYF,TGTGCCAGCAGCCAAGATTTCGGCTACGAGCAGTACTTC
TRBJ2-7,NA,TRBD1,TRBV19,CASSSGTGGYEQYF,TGTGCCAGTAGTTCCGGGACAGGGGGTTACGAGCAGTACTTC
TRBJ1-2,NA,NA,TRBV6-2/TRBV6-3,CASSYQGSPAQNYGYTF,TGTGCCAGCAGTTACCAGGGGTCCCCCGCTCAAAACTATGGCTACACCTTC
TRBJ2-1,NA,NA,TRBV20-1,CSQDSYNEQFF,TGCAGTCAAGACAGCTACAATGAGCAGTTCTTC
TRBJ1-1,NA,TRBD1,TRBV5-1,CASSLIPQGANTEAFF,TGCGCCAGCAGCTTGATACCTCAGGGGGCGAACACTGAAGCTTTCTTT
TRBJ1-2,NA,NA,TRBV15,CATSRDIGYTF,TGTGCCACCAGCAGGGACATTGGCTACACCTTC
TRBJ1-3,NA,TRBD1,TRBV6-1,CASSEAPGTVVGGNTIYF,TGTGCCAGCAGTGAAGCGCCAGGGACAGTCGTGGGAGGAAACACCATATATTTT
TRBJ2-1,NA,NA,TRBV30,CAWSEGQGAGDEQFF,TGTGCCTGGAGTGAGGGACAGGGAGCGGGAGATGAGCAGTTCTTC
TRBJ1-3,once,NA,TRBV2,CASIEHKSGNTIYF,TGTGCCAGCATTGAGCACAAGTCTGGAAACACCATATATTTT
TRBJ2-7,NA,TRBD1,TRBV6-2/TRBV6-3,CASSERPIWWPGQLSYEQYF,TGTGCCAGCAGTGAGAGGCCCATTTGGTGGCCGGGACAGCTATCCTACGAGCAGTACTTC
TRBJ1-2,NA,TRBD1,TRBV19,CASSSRDRVFDGYTF,TGTGCCAGTAGTTCCCGGGACAGGGTTTTCGATGGCTACACCTTC
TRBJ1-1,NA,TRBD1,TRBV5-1,CASKTGDTEAFF,TGCGCCAGCAAGACAGGGGACACTGAAGCTTTCTTT
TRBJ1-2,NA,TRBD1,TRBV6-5,CASRDRGQAYGYTF,TGTGCCAGCAGGGACAGGGGGCAAGCCTATGGCTACACCTTC
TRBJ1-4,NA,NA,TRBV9,CASSVGVRTNEKLFF,TGTGCCAGCAGCGTCGGGGTTAGGACTAATGAAAAACTGTTTTTT
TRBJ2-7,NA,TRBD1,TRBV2,CASRQGAREQYF,TGTGCCAGCCGACAGGGGGCGCGGGAGCAGTACTTC
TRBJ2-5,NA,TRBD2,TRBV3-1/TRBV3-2,CASSQEAGGQETQYF,TGTGCCAGCAGCCAAGAAGCGGGGGGGCAAGAGACCCAGTACTTC
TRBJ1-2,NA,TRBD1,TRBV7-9,CASSLVLGQNYGYTF,TGTGCCAGCAGCTTAGTTTTGGGACAGAACTATGGCTACACCTTC
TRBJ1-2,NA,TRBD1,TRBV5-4,CASSLVGRQGGGYTF,TGTGCCAGCAGCTTGGTCGGCAGGCAGGGGGGAGGCTACACCTTC
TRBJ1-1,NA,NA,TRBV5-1,CASSTGQLGTEAFF,TGCGCCAGCAGCACGGGACAACTTGGCACTGAAGCTTTCTTT
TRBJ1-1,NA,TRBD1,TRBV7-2,CASSGQGGVTEAFF,TGTGCCAGCAGCGGACAGGGCGGCGTGACTGAAGCTTTCTTT
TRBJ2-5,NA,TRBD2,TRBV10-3,CAISDLAGARETQYF,TGTGCCATCAGTGACCTAGCGGGGGCGAGGGAGACCCAGTACTTC
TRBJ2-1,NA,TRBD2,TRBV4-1,CASSQVGLELYNEQFF,TGCGCCAGCAGCCAAGTGGGACTAGAGCTTTACAATGAGCAGTTCTTC
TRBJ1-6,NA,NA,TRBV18,CASSRQRADNSPLHF,TGTGCCAGCTCCCGCCAGCGCGCGGATAATTCACCCCTCCACTTT
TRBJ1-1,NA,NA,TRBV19,CASSIWRGNTEAFF,TGTGCCAGTAGTATTTGGCGGGGAAACACTGAAGCTTTCTTT
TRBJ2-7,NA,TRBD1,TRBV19,CASSIQHRGLSHEQYF,TGTGCCAGTAGTATCCAGCACAGGGGTTTAAGCCACGAGCAGTACTTC
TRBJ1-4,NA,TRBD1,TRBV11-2,CASSSRGLRDEKLFF,TGTGCCAGCAGCTCAAGGGGGCTTCGGGATGAAAAACTGTTTTTT
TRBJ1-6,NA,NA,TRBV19,CASRGGGSRYNSPLHF,TGTGCCAGTAGGGGTGGAGGCTCCCGCTATAATTCACCCCTCCACTTT
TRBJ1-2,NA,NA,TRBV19,CASSIVGLDFNYGYTF,TGTGCCAGTAGTATAGTAGGACTCGACTTTAACTATGGCTACACCTTC